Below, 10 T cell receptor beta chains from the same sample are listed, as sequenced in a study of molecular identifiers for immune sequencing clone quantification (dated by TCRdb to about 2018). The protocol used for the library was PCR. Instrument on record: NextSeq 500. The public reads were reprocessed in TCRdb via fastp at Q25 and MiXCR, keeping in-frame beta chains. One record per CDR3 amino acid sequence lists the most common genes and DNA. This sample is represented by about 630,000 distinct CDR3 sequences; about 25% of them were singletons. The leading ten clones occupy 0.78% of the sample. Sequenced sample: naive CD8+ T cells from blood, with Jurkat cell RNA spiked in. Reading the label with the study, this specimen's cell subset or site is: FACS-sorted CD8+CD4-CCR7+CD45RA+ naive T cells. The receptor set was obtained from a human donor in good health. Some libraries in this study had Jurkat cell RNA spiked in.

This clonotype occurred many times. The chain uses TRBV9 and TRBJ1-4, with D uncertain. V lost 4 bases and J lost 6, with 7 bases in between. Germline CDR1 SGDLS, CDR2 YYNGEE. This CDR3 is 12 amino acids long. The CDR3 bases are TGTGCCAGCAGCTCTTGGGATGAAAAACTGTTTTTT. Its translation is CASSSWDEKLFF.

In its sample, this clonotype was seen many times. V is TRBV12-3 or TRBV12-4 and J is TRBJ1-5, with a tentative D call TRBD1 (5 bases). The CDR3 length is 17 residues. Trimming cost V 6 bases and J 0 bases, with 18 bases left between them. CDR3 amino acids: CASREGMDTYSNQPQHF. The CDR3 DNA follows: TGTGCCAGCAGGGAGGGCATGGACACCTATAGCAATCAGCCCCAGCATTTT.

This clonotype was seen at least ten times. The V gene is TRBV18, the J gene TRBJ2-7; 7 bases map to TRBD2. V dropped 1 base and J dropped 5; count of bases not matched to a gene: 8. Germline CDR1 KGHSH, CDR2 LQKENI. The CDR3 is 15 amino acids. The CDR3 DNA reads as TGTGCCAGCTCACCACGGGGAGCGGGATCGGACGAGCAGTACTTC. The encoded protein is CASSPRGAGSDEQYF.

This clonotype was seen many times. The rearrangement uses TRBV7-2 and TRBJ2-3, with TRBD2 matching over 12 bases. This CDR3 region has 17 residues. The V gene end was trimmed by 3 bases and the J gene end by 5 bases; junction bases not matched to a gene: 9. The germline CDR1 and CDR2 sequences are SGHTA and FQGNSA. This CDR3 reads CASSFVTSGGPQDTQYF. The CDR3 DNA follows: TGTGCCAGCAGCTTCGTCACTAGCGGGGGGCCGCAAGATACGCAGTATTTT.

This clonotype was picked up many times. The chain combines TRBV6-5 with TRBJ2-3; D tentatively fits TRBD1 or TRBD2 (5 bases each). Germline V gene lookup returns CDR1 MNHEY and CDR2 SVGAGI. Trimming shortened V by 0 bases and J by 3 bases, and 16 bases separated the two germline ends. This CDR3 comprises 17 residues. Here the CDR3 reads CASSYSPGRLGTDTQYF. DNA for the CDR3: TGTGCCAGCAGTTACTCTCCGGGGCGCCTAGGGACAGATACGCAGTATTTT.

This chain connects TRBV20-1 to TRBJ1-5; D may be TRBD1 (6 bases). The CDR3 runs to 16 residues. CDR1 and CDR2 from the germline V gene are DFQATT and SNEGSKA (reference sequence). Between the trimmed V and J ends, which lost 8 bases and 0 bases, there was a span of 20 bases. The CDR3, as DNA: TGCAGTCCGCGCCTTGAACAGGGAGATAGCAATCAGCCCCAGCATTTT. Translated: CSPRLEQGDSNQPQHF.

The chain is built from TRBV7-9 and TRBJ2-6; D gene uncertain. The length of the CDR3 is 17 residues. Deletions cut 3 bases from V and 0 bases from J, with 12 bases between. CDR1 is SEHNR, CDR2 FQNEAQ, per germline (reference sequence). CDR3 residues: CASSLAAFYSGANVLTF. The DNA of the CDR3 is TGTGCCAGCAGCTTGGCCGCTTTTTACTCTGGGGCCAACGTCCTGACTTTC.

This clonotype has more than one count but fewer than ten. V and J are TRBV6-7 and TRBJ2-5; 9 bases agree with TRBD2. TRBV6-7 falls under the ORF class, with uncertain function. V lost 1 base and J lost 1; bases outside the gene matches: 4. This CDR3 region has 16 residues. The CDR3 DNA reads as TGTGCCAGCAGTTACTGGGCTAGCGGGGCCCAAGAGACCCAGTACTTC. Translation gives CASSYWASGAQETQYF.

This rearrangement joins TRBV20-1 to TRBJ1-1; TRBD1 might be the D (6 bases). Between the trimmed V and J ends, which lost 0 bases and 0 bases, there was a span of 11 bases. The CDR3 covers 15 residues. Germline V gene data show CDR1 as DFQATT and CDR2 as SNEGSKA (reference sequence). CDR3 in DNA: TGCAGTGCTAGAGATCCCACAGGGCTGAACACTGAAGCTTTCTTT. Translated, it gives CSARDPTGLNTEAFF.

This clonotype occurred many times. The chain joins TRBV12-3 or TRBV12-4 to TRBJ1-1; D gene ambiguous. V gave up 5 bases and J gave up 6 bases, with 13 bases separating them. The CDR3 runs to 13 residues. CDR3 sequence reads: CASSRRPDPEAFF. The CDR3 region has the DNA TGTGCCAGCAGTCGCAGACCGGATCCTGAAGCTTTCTTT.